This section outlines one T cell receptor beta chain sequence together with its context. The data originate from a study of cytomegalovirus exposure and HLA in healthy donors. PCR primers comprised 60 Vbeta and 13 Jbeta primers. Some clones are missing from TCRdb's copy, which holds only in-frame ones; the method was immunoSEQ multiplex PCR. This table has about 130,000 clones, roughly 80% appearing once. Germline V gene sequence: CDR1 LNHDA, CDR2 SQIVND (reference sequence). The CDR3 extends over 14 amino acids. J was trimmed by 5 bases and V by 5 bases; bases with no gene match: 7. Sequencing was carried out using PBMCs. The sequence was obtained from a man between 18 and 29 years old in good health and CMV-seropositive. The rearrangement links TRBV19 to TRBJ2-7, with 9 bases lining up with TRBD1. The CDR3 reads CASSPSTGGNEQYF. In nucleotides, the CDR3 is TGTGCCAGTAGTCCGTCGACAGGGGGAAACGAGCAGTACTTC.